A single sample is the source of the 6 T cell receptor beta chains below, sequenced in a study of control samples from healthy donors and cancer patients. The method was immunoSEQ multiplex PCR; TCRdb's version includes in-frame clones alone and lacks a portion of them. Of 90,000 to 100,000 clones in the sample, roughly 83% were seen once. The sequencing sample was made of blood. The receptors come from a woman younger than 45 in good health.

This chain uses TRBV5-4 with TRBJ2-6, with unresolved D. CDR1 and CDR2 from the germline V gene are SGHNT and YYREEE (reference sequence). The CDR3 sequence is 14 residues long. V was pared by 0 bases and J by 2 bases, with 3 bases between. CDR3 sequence: CASSLDPGANVLTF. CDR3 nucleotides: TGTGCCAGCAGCTTGGACCCTGGGGCCAACGTCCTGACTTTC. The entire variable domain, with the rest obtained from reference TRBV5-4 and TRBJ2-6, is as follows: ETGVTQSPTHLIKTRGQQVTLRCSSQSGHNTVSWYQQALGQGPQFIFQYYREEENGRGNFPPRFSGLQFPNYSSELNVNALELDDSALYLCASSLDPGANVLTFGAGSRLTVL.

The genes are TRBV5-1 and TRBJ1-2; no firm D call. Trimming took 4 bases from V and 1 from J, leaving 17 bases between them. The CDR3 length is 16 residues. In germline, CDR1 is SGHRS, CDR2 YFSETQ. CDR3 protein: CASSSLLGRDNYGYTF. The CDR3 DNA sequence: TGCGCCAGCAGCAGCCTCTTAGGGCGTGATAACTATGGCTACACCTTC.

This sequence joins TRBV6-5 and TRBJ1-1, with unresolved D. Germline lookup yields CDR1 MNHEY and CDR2 SVGAGI. V shed 2 bases and J shed 0 bases, with 7 bases lying between them. The CDR3 has 14 amino acids. The CDR3 reads CASSYKGLNTEAFF. CDR3 nucleotide sequence: TGTGCCAGCAGTTACAAGGGTTTGAACACTGAAGCTTTCTTT.

The genes are TRBV5-1 and TRBJ2-7; a weak D match, TRBD1 (5 bases). The germline V gene encodes CDR1 SGHRS and CDR2 YFSETQ. V shed 0 bases and J shed 2 bases, with 9 bases lying between them. The CDR3 contains 14 residues. The CDR3: CASSLEGAAYEQYF. The CDR3 DNA reads as TGCGCCAGCAGCTTGGAAGGGGCAGCCTACGAGCAGTACTTC.

The chain couples TRBV24-1 to TRBJ2-2; 9 bases are shared with TRBD1. This CDR3 is 15 amino acids long. V shed 7 bases and J 4 bases; nucleotides not matched to a gene: 6. Germline CDR1 reads KGHDR; CDR2 reads SFDVKD. The CDR3 is CATSRTGVGTGELFF. The CDR3 DNA reads TGTGCCACCAGCAGGACAGGGGTCGGCACCGGGGAGCTGTTTTTT.

This chain joins TRBV12-3 or TRBV12-4 and TRBJ1-3; D gene ambiguous. Trimming cost V 9 bases and J 0 bases, with 9 bases left between them. The CDR3 contains 13 residues. The CDR3 spells CASRPSSGNTIYF. The CDR3 DNA follows: TGTGCCAGTCGCCCCAGCTCTGGAAACACCATATATTTT.